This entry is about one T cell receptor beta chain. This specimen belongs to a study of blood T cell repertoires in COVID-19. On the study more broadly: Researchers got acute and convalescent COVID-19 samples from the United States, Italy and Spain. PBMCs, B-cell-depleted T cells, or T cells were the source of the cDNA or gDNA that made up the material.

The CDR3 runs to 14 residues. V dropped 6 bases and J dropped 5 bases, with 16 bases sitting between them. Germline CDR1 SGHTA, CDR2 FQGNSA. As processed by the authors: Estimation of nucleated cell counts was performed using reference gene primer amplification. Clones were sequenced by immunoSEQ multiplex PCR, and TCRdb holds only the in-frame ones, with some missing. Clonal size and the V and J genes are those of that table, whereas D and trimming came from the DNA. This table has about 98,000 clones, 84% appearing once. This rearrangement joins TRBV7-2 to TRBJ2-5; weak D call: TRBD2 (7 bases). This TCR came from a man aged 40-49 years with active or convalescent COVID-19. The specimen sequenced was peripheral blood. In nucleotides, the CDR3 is TGTGCCAGCAGAGAACGACGGGGGGCGGAGACCCAGTACTTC. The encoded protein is CASRERRGAETQYF.